These 26 T cell receptor beta chains originate from one sample sequenced in a study of T cell responses to AZD1222 COVID-19 vaccine. Profiled with immunoSEQ multiplex PCR; TCRdb holds only in-frame clones, not every one. Of about 82,000 clones in the sample, approximately 90% were seen once. The sample consisted of peripheral blood, taken on day 0 of AZD1222 vaccination. Receptors originate from an adult in good health.

V and J are TRBV25-1 and TRBJ1-2; D call uncertain. The germline V and J ends were trimmed by 4 bases and 7 bases, with 7 bases remaining between them. Germline V gene data show CDR1 as MGHDK and CDR2 as SYGVNS. This CDR3 has 11 amino acids. The CDR3 is CASSVLSGYTF. CDR3 coding DNA: TGTGCCAGCAGTGTCTTAAGTGGCTACACCTTC.

The rearrangement uses TRBV10-1 and TRBJ1-1, with 7 bases lining up with TRBD1. Trimming cost V 7 bases and J 3 bases; bases outside gene matches: 11. CDR3 length: 15 amino acids. Looked up from germline, CDR1 is WNHNN and CDR2 is SYGVQD (reference sequence). The CDR3 sequence: CASKQGGSRDTEAFF. CDR3 DNA: TGCGCCAGCAAACAAGGGGGCTCCAGGGACACTGAAGCTTTCTTT.

This chain connects TRBV28 to TRBJ2-3, with D possibly TRBD2 on 6 matching bases. The CDR3 runs to 13 residues. Germline CDR1 is MDHEN and CDR2 is SYDVKM. The V end was cut by 11 bases, the J end by 8 bases, with 20 bases between. CDR3 DNA sequence: TGTGCCTTTACGCGGGGTGCCCTGGGTACGCAGTATTTT. Its translation is CAFTRGALGTQYF.

The chain joins TRBV19 to TRBJ1-2; D not resolved. CDR3 length equals 13 residues. The germline CDR1 and CDR2 sequences are LNHDA and SQIVND (reference sequence). Deletions cut 6 bases from V and 4 bases from J, with 12 bases between. CDR3 in DNA: TGTGCCAGTAGCAGTACGGGATTCTATGGCTACACCTTC. Amino acids: CASSSTGFYGYTF.

This clone is a singleton in its sample. The chain employs TRBV7-3 and TRBJ2-1, with unresolved D. From germline, CDR1 is SGHTA and CDR2 FQGTGA. V gave up 0 bases and J gave up 4 bases, with 4 bases separating them. The CDR3 is 13 amino acids. CDR3 DNA sequence: TGTGCCAGCAGCTTAACGAGGTACAATGAGCAGTTCTTC. Protein: CASSLTRYNEQFF.

The CDR3 DNA is TGTGCCAGCAGCGTAGACCCGACTCAAGAGACCCAGTACTTC. Its translation is CASSVDPTQETQYF. This sequence joins TRBV9 and TRBJ2-5; the D is unclear. Germline V gene data show CDR1 as SGDLS and CDR2 as YYNGEE. The CDR3 has 14 residues. V lost 0 bases, J lost 2 bases, and 8 bases lay in between.

V usage is TRBV11-2 and J usage is TRBJ1-1; no clear D. The CDR3 covers 13 residues. Between the trimmed V and J ends, which lost 4 bases and 5 bases, there was a span of 11 bases. Per the germline V gene, CDR1 is SGHAT and CDR2 is FQNNGV. The CDR3 protein is CASSYRARTEAFF. CDR3 nucleotides: TGTGCCAGCAGCTACCGGGCGCGGACTGAAGCTTTCTTT.

The CDR3 DNA reads as TGTGCCAGCAGCGGACAGGGATATCAGCCCCAGCATTTT. Amino acid sequence: CASSGQGYQPQHF. The chain carries TRBV7-2 and TRBJ1-5, with 8 nucleotides matching TRBD1. From germline, CDR1 is SGHTA and CDR2 FQGNSA. CDR3 size: 13 residues. Unmatched junction bases numbered 2, after V lost 5 bases and J lost 5 bases.

CDR3 in amino acids: CASSRQGPDSPLHF. For the CDR3, the DNA is TGTGCCAGCAGCCGACAGGGTCCGGATTCACCCCTCCACTTT. The chain joins TRBV3-1 (or the pseudogene TRBV3-2) to TRBJ1-6; 7 bases are shared with TRBD1. The V gene's germline CDR1 is LGHDT and CDR2 YNNKEL (reference sequence). With 4 bases clipped from V and 8 bases from J, the junction kept 5 bases outside the gene matches. CDR3 length equals 14 residues.

This rearrangement joins TRBV21-1 to TRBJ1-4; the listed D gene, TRBD1, was not tested against the DNA. TRBV21-1 is a documented pseudogene. The CDR3 has 15 amino acids. The CDR3 loop is CASSNISRTSEKLFF. DNA of the CDR3: TGTGCCAGCAGCAATATATCACGAACATCAGAAAAACTGTTTTTT.

This clone was detected only a few times. This sequence joins TRBV30 and TRBJ1-2; the match to TRBD1 covers 7 bases. This CDR3 contains 13 residues. Germline V gene data show CDR1 as GTSNPN and CDR2 as SVGIG (reference sequence). Unmatched junction bases numbered 6, after V lost 6 bases and J lost 2 bases. The CDR3 here is CACHRGVNYGYTF. CDR3 nucleotides: TGTGCCTGCCACAGGGGAGTAAACTATGGCTACACCTTC.

The chain couples TRBV7-9 to TRBJ2-7, with 10 bases identical to TRBD1. The CDR3 sequence is 17 residues long. The V gene's germline CDR1 is SEHNR and CDR2 FQNEAQ (reference sequence). The junction had 13 bases not matched to a gene; V was cut back by 3 bases and J by 5 bases. Written as DNA, the CDR3 is TGTGCCAGCAGCTTGAAAAAAAGGACAGGGGGTTCGGACGAGCAGTACTTC. Amino acid sequence: CASSLKKRTGGSDEQYF.

This sequence joins TRBV5-4 and TRBJ1-2; TRBD1 is a possible D gene (6 bases). The germline V and J ends were trimmed by 3 bases and 1 base, with 10 bases remaining between them. Per germline, CDR1 SGHNT and CDR2 YYREEE (reference sequence). The CDR3 extends over 14 amino acids. CDR3 in DNA: TGTGCCAGCAGCTCTGCCAGGGGTAACTATGGCTACACCTTC. It is translated as CASSSARGNYGYTF.

The CDR3 sequence: CASSLTRALRTEAFF. As DNA, the CDR3 is TGTGCCAGCAGCTTAACCAGGGCCTTGAGGACTGAAGCTTTCTTT. The gene calls are TRBV11-2 and TRBJ1-1, with TRBD1 as a possible D gene (5 bases). Per germline, CDR1 SGHAT and CDR2 FQNNGV. The CDR3 is 15 residues long. V was pared by 2 bases and J by 5 bases, with 15 bases between.

The chain has TRBV20-1 and TRBJ1-6; perhaps TRBD1 as D (5 bases). This CDR3 has 16 amino acids. Trimming shortened V by 3 bases and J by 2 bases, and 14 bases separated the two germline ends. The germline V gene has CDR1 DFQATT and CDR2 SNEGSKA (reference sequence). The chain's CDR3 is CSASPTRGPYNSPLHF. CDR3 sequence (DNA): TGCAGTGCTAGTCCCACGAGGGGACCCTATAATTCACCCCTCCACTTT.

This sequence joins TRBV5-1 and TRBJ2-7, with D possibly being TRBD1 (5 bases). The V gene lost 3 bases and the J gene lost 3 bases, with 7 bases spanning the gap. CDR3 size: 12 residues. Germline CDR1 reads SGHRS; CDR2 reads YFSETQ. CDR3 region: CASSSQGYEQYF. The DNA of the CDR3 is TGCGCCAGCAGCTCGCAGGGCTACGAGCAGTACTTC.

The rearrangement links TRBV9 to TRBJ1-6; D perhaps matches TRBD1 (5 bases). The CDR3 is 16 amino acids. Germline V gene lookup returns CDR1 SGDLS and CDR2 YYNGEE. V lost 3 bases to trimming and J lost 5 bases, with 15 bases between them. CDR3 bases: TGTGCCAGCAGCGAGGGGACCGCGCTACATAATTCACCCCTCCACTTT. This codes for CASSEGTALHNSPLHF.

This clone was detected once. This chain connects TRBV6-5 to TRBJ1-5; D unresolved. V was cut by 6 bases and J by 2 bases, with 11 bases left in between. The germline gives CDR1 MNHEY, CDR2 SVGAGI. This CDR3 contains 14 residues. CDR3 sequence (DNA): TGTGCCAGCAGCGATGGACTTGGCAATCAGCCCCAGCATTTT. Protein: CASSDGLGNQPQHF.

The V and J genes are TRBV4-1 and TRBJ2-5; D might be TRBD2 (7 bases). Germline lookup yields CDR1 MGHRA and CDR2 YSYEKL. The CDR3 totals 19 residues. Trimming left V 3 bases short and J 1 base short, with 24 bases between. This CDR3 reads CASSHPLGGGAYRQETQYF. CDR3 in DNA: TGCGCCAGCAGCCACCCTCTAGGAGGGGGGGCTTACCGCCAAGAGACCCAGTACTTC.

The chain couples TRBV2 to TRBJ2-3, with 10 bases aligning to TRBD2. Germline V gene lookup returns CDR1 SNHLY and CDR2 FYNNEI. The ends lost 2 bases at V and 1 base at J; junction bases unmatched: 3. This CDR3 has 16 amino acids. CDR3: CASSELTSGGTDTQYF. The CDR3 nucleotides read TGTGCCAGCAGTGAATTAACTAGCGGGGGCACAGATACGCAGTATTTT. Drawing the rest from reference TRBV2 and TRBJ2-3, the complete variable domain is EPEVTQTPSHQVTQMGQEVILRCVPISNHLYFYWYRQILGQKVEFLVSFYNNEISEKSEIFDDQFSVERPDGSNFTLKIRSTKLEDSAMYFCASSELTSGGTDTQYFGPGTRLTVL.

The V and J genes are TRBV25-1 and TRBJ1-2; D is unclear. Germline CDR1 is MGHDK and CDR2 is SYGVNS. This CDR3 comprises 12 residues. Trimming removed 9 bases at V and 7 bases at J, with 15 bases between. The CDR3 DNA follows: TGTGCCAGTAGCTTCGGAGGCGCTGGCTACACCTTC. This encodes CASSFGGAGYTF.

V gene TRBV14 combines with J gene TRBJ2-1, with D perhaps TRBD2 (7 bases). Germline CDR1 is SGHDN and CDR2 is FVKESK. V shed 2 bases and J shed 5 bases, with 13 bases lying between them. The CDR3 sequence is 15 residues long. The DNA of the CDR3 is TGTGCCAGCAGCCAACTAGGGGGGGGAGACAATGAGCAGTTCTTC. The encoded protein is CASSQLGGGDNEQFF.

The genes are TRBV6-2 or TRBV6-3 and TRBJ1-6, with D possibly matching TRBD1 (5 bases). V lost 2 bases and J 8 bases, leaving 19 bases between the germline ends. This CDR3 has 17 amino acids. CDR1 and CDR2 (germline): MNHEY, SVGEGT. Here the CDR3 reads CASSYPRGRDEHSPLHF. The CDR3 DNA is TGTGCCAGCAGTTACCCCAGAGGACGGGACGAACATTCACCCCTCCACTTT.

The chain joins TRBV19 to TRBJ1-2; D not resolved. Germline V gives CDR1 LNHDA, CDR2 SQIVND (reference sequence). The CDR3 extends over 14 amino acids. V was shortened by 7 bases and J by 4 bases, with 16 bases between the two germline ends. The CDR3 loop reads CASTPPGIGYGYTF. In DNA form, the CDR3 reads TGTGCCAGTACCCCGCCGGGGATCGGCTATGGCTACACCTTC.

The chain carries TRBV4-2 and TRBJ2-7; D is ambiguous. Per the germline V gene, CDR1 is LGHNA and CDR2 is YNFKEQ. The CDR3 extends over 14 amino acids. Deletions cut 0 bases from V and 0 bases from J, with 6 bases between. CDR3 sequence reads: CASSQERSSYEQYF. CDR3 sequence (DNA): TGTGCCAGCAGCCAAGAAAGGAGCTCCTACGAGCAGTACTTC.

The genes are TRBV2 and TRBJ1-2; D is perhaps TRBD1 (5 bases). Trimming shortened V by 4 bases and J by 7 bases, and 13 bases separated the two germline ends. This CDR3 has 13 amino acids. Germline V gene lookup returns CDR1 SNHLY and CDR2 FYNNEI. In DNA form, the CDR3 reads TGTGCCAGCAGTGTCCAAACCAGGGTTGGCTACACCTTC. The encoded protein is CASSVQTRVGYTF.